This is a list of T cell receptor beta chains from one sample in a study of cytomegalovirus exposure and HLA in healthy donors. Sequenced by immunoSEQ multiplex PCR; TCRdb stores in-frame clones only, minus some. The sample includes about 210,000 clones, around 88% of them seen just once. The material sequenced was PBMCs. These receptor sequences come from a middle-aged man in good health and CMV-seropositive. Both conserved end residues are part of each CDR3. D genes are given only for firm matches. Clone size is given for some rows only: seen once, a few or many times, or a class if the clone is expanded.

TRBD1 | TRBJ2-1 | - | TRBV5-5 | 15 | CASSSGQGRYNEQFF | TGTGCCAGCAGTTCAGGACAGGGTCGATACAATGAGCAGTTCTTC
TRBD1 | TRBJ2-7 | - | TRBV9 | 16 | CASSRRDRATSYEQYF | TGTGCCAGCAGCCGACGAGACAGGGCCACCTCCTACGAGCAGTACTTC
- | TRBJ2-7 | once | TRBV7-2 | 14 | CASSLQPSGGEQYF | TGTGCCAGCAGCTTACAGCCCAGCGGTGGCGAGCAGTACTTC
- | TRBJ2-2 | - | TRBV9 | 13 | CASSSRRAGELFF | TGTGCCAGCAGCTCAAGGAGGGCCGGGGAGCTGTTTTTT
- | TRBJ2-1 | - | TRBV6-4 | 12 | CASSRSGSEQFF | TGTGCCAGCAGTCGGAGTGGGAGTGAGCAGTTCTTC
TRBD2 | TRBJ2-1 | - | TRBV7-2 | 14 | CASSFSGSLNEQFF | TGTGCCAGCAGCTTTAGCGGGAGTCTGAATGAGCAGTTCTTC
TRBD1 | TRBJ2-2 | few | TRBV7-2 | 15 | CASSFGQGAAGELFF | TGTGCCAGCAGCTTCGGACAGGGGGCAGCCGGGGAGCTGTTTTTT
- | TRBJ2-3 | few | TRBV5-1 | 15 | CASSAGQFRGDTQYF | TGCGCCAGCAGCGCTGGACAATTCCGGGGGGATACGCAGTATTTT
- | TRBJ1-1 | - | TRBV7-2 | 14 | CASSLARGNTEAFF | TGTGCCAGCAGCTTAGCTAGGGGGAACACTGAAGCTTTCTTT
TRBD2 | TRBJ2-3 | - | TRBV6-1 | 16 | CASSEGGSGRRGTQYF | TGTGCCAGCAGTGAAGGCGGTAGCGGGAGGAGGGGTACGCAGTATTTT
- | TRBJ2-5 | - | TRBV4-2 | 16 | CASSQAPQGRGETQYF | TGTGCCAGCAGCCAAGCCCCTCAGGGAAGAGGAGAGACCCAGTACTTC
TRBD2 | TRBJ2-7 | - | TRBV9 | 16 | CASSSRTSGNPDEQYF | TGTGCCAGCAGCTCCCGGACTAGCGGGAATCCGGACGAGCAGTACTTC
- | TRBJ1-2 | - | TRBV6-4 | 13 | CASSHSINYGYTF | TGTGCCAGCAGCCACTCTATTAACTATGGCTACACCTTC
TRBD2 | TRBJ2-3 | few | TRBV11-3 | 13 | CASSLLAGDTQYF | TGTGCCAGCAGCTTACTAGCGGGAGATACGCAGTATTTT
TRBD1 | TRBJ2-3 | once | TRBV29-1 | 15 | CSVDGQGATTDTQYF | TGCAGCGTGGATGGACAGGGGGCTACCACAGATACGCAGTATTTT
TRBD1 | TRBJ1-1 | - | TRBV9 | 17 | CASSVGGGTGKNTEAFF | TGTGCCAGCAGCGTAGGAGGGGGGACAGGAAAGAACACTGAAGCTTTCTTT
TRBD1 | TRBJ2-3 | - | TRBV6-1 | 14 | CASRLGQGTDTQYF | TGTGCCAGCAGGCTGGGACAGGGCACAGATACGCAGTATTTT
TRBD2 | TRBJ2-1 | - | TRBV10-3 | 16 | CAISGTSGSSYNEQFF | TGTGCCATCAGCGGGACTAGCGGGAGCTCCTACAATGAGCAGTTCTTC
TRBD2 | TRBJ2-1 | - | TRBV11-2 | 15 | CASSLGTSGANEQFF | TGTGCCAGCAGCTTAGGTACTAGCGGAGCCAATGAGCAGTTCTTC
TRBD2 | TRBJ2-5 | - | TRBV30 | 14 | CAWSVAGGIETQYF | TGTGCCTGGAGTGTCGCGGGAGGCATCGAGACCCAGTACTTC
- | TRBJ1-5 | - | TRBV7-9 | 15 | CASSLEGGYNQPQHF | TGTGCCAGCAGCTTAGAAGGGGGATACAATCAGCCCCAGCATTTT
TRBD1 | TRBJ2-3 | once | TRBV7-9 | 15 | CASSIGQGGLNTQYF | TGTGCCAGCAGCATCGGACAGGGGGGCCTCAATACGCAGTATTTT
TRBD2 | TRBJ2-1 | - | TRBV27 | 15 | CASSLLAGGAAEQFF | TGTGCCAGCAGTTTATTAGCGGGAGGGGCCGCTGAGCAGTTCTTC
- | TRBJ1-5 | - | TRBV30 | 13 | CAWSVSGRQPQHF | TGTGCCTGGAGTGTATCGGGGAGACAGCCCCAGCATTTT
TRBD1 | TRBJ2-7 | - | TRBV5-6 | 13 | CATLKTGGYEQYF | TGTGCCACCCTTAAGACAGGGGGATACGAGCAGTACTTC
TRBD1 | TRBJ1-4 | - | TRBV7-8 | 15 | CASRRQGAPKEKLFF | TGTGCCAGCAGAAGACAGGGGGCCCCGAAGGAAAAACTGTTTTTT
- | TRBJ2-7 | - | TRBV28 | 14 | CASSLGGISYEQYF | TGTGCCAGCAGTTTAGGCGGCATCTCCTACGAGCAGTACTTC
TRBD1 | TRBJ2-1 | - | TRBV25-1 | 15 | CASSEPRQGDNEQFF | TGTGCCAGCAGTGAACCCAGACAGGGAGACAATGAGCAGTTCTTC
- | TRBJ1-1 | - | TRBV27 | 13 | CASSTPGRTEAFF | TGTGCCAGCAGTACCCCAGGGAGGACTGAAGCTTTCTTT
TRBD2 | TRBJ2-1 | - | TRBV27 | 14 | CASSPGLAGGEQFF | TGTGCCAGCAGTCCCGGACTAGCGGGAGGTGAGCAGTTCTTC
- | TRBJ2-7 | - | TRBV11-2 | 13 | CASSDKISYEQYF | TGTGCCAGCAGCGACAAGATCTCCTACGAGCAGTACTTC
- | TRBJ2-1 | - | TRBV4-1 | 14 | CASSPTGTYNEQFF | TGCGCCAGCAGCCCAACCGGGACTTACAATGAGCAGTTCTTC
TRBD2 | TRBJ2-5 | - | TRBV5-4 | 13 | CASRAGLAATQYF | TGTGCCAGCAGAGCGGGACTAGCGGCAACCCAGTACTTC
- | TRBJ1-4 | - | TRBV21-1 | 15 | CASSSWAGWGEKLFF | TGTGCCAGCAGCTCCTGGGCGGGATGGGGGGAAAAACTGTTTTTT
- | TRBJ2-7 | - | TRBV4-2 | 14 | CASSQEELSNEQYF | TGTGCCAGCAGCCAAGAGGAGCTCTCCAACGAGCAGTACTTC
TRBD1 | TRBJ1-1 | - | TRBV7-9 | 14 | CASSLETGLSEAFF | TGTGCCAGCAGCTTAGAGACAGGGTTATCTGAAGCTTTCTTT
- | TRBJ1-2 | - | TRBV6-5 | 15 | CASTPFDGGASGYTF | TGTGCCAGCACCCCCTTTGATGGGGGGGCCAGTGGCTACACCTTC
TRBD1 | TRBJ2-1 | - | TRBV7-8 | 17 | CASSLAPQGSTYNEQFF | TGTGCCAGCAGCTTAGCGCCACAGGGGAGTACCTACAATGAGCAGTTCTTC
- | TRBJ2-1 | - | TRBV11-3 | 13 | CASSLEHRNEQFF | TGTGCCAGCAGCTTAGAACATCGCAATGAGCAGTTCTTC
- | TRBJ2-5 | - | TRBV7-9 | 14 | CASSLAARGETQYF | TGTGCCAGCAGCTTAGCTGCCAGGGGAGAGACCCAGTACTTC
- | TRBJ1-5 | - | TRBV6-1 | 17 | CASSEDPPHIGNQPQHF | TGTGCCAGCAGTGAAGACCCCCCACATATTGGCAATCAGCCCCAGCATTTT
- | TRBJ1-2 | once | TRBV28 | 13 | CASSTPTVVGYTF | TGTGCCAGCAGTACCCCGACAGTCGTTGGCTACACCTTC
- | TRBJ2-5 | - | TRBV28 | 15 | CASSAGRIIQETQYF | TGTGCCAGCAGCGCGGGACGGATCATTCAAGAGACCCAGTACTTC
- | TRBJ1-1 | - | TRBV4-1 | 18 | CASSQEWSRVEPNTEAFF | TGCGCCAGCAGCCAAGAATGGTCCAGGGTTGAACCTAACACTGAAGCTTTCTTT
TRBD1 | TRBJ1-5 | - | TRBV28 | 16 | CASSFGTARGNQPQHF | TGTGCCAGCAGTTTTGGGACAGCGCGGGGCAATCAGCCCCAGCATTTT
TRBD2 | TRBJ2-2 | once | TRBV9 | 17 | CASSGGLAIGGPGELFF | TGTGCCAGCAGCGGGGGACTAGCGATAGGAGGCCCCGGGGAGCTGTTTTTT
TRBD1 | TRBJ1-5 | - | TRBV18 | 13 | CASSGGTDQPQHF | TGTGCCAGCTCAGGCGGGACAGATCAGCCCCAGCATTTT
- | TRBJ2-7 | - | TRBV7-2 | 14 | CASSRRGVSYEQYF | TGTGCCAGCAGCCGCAGGGGGGTCAGCTACGAGCAGTACTTC
- | TRBJ1-2 | - | TRBV27 | 15 | CASSLSRGASRGYTF | TGTGCCAGCAGTTTATCGCGGGGGGCTTCCCGTGGCTACACCTTC
TRBD2 | TRBJ2-7 | - | TRBV5-1 | 15 | CASSSLAGGTYEQYF | TGCGCCAGCAGCTCTCTAGCGGGAGGCACCTACGAGCAGTACTTC
TRBD1 | TRBJ2-2 | - | TRBV29-1 | 13 | CSADRENTGELFF | TGCAGCGCGGACAGGGAGAACACCGGGGAGCTGTTTTTT